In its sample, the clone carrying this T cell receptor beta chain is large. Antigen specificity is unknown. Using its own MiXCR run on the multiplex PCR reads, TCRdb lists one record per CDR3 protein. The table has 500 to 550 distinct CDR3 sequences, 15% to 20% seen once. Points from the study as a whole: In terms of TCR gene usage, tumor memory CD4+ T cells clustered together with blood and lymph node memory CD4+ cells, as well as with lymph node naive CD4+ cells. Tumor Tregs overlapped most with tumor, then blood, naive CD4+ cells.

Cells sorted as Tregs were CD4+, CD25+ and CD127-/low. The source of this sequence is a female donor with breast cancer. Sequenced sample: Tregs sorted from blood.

CDR3 sequence: CASSFNPQGYGYTF. The DNA for the CDR3 is TGTGCCAGCAGTTTTAATCCCCAGGGTTATGGCTACACCTTC. This rearrangement joins TRBV12-3 or TRBV12-4 to TRBJ1-2; a weak D match, TRBD1 (5 bases). V gave up 3 bases and J gave up 5 bases, with 13 bases separating them. The CDR3 loop spans 14 amino acids.